This TCR beta chain emerged from a study of molecular identifiers for immune sequencing clone quantification. Comments on this clonotype: No antigen is known for it.

From germline, CDR1 is ENHRY and CDR2 SYGVKD. This CDR3 is 18 amino acids long. The V gene end was trimmed by 6 bases and the J gene end by 6 bases; junction bases not matched to a gene: 19. Findings and caveats of the study: Detection of one spiked Jurkat cell's TCR RNA reportedly worked in around 1 million naive cells. It was shown that clones above 20 RNA copies held over 98% of effector molecules, but under 1% in naive cells.

Sorting was used to obtain naive CD8 T cells (CD8+CD4-CCR7+CD45RA+). TCRdb re-derived calls from the PCR reads in MiXCR, one entry per CDR3 protein. Of 70,000 to 95,000 distinct CDR3 sequences listed, roughly 19% are singletons. The chain uses TRBV10-3 and TRBJ2-7; 11 bases are shared with TRBD2. Sequencing used naive CD8+ T cells from blood, with Jurkat cell RNA spiked in. Regarding subset: FACS-sorted CD8+CD4-CCR7+CD45RA+ naive T cells. The sequence derives from a human donor in good health. Some libraries in this study had Jurkat cell RNA spiked in. CDR3 in amino acids: CAISYTRGLADSPGEQYF. The CDR3 coding sequence is TGTGCCATCAGCTACACCCGGGGACTAGCGGACTCGCCAGGCGAGCAGTACTTC.